Shown below are 22 T cell receptor beta chains from a single sample sequenced in a study of immune evolution from preneoplasia to lung adenocarcinoma. Profiled with immunoSEQ multiplex PCR; TCRdb holds only in-frame clones, not every one. This sample carries about 41,000 clones, less than 85% of them seen once, and the ten largest clones take about 4.4%. The sequenced sample consisted of FFPE invasive lung adenocarcinoma tissue. Receptors originate from a person between 60 and 69 years old with lung adenocarcinoma.

The rearrangement joins TRBV2 to TRBJ2-2; D remains unclear. The CDR3 contains 13 residues. The germline CDR1 and CDR2 sequences are SNHLY and FYNNEI. Trimming removed 6 bases from V and 4 bases from J, with 9 bases in between. DNA of the CDR3: TGTGCCAGCAGAGGTTTCAGCACCGGGGAGCTGTTTTTT. It yields the protein CASRGFSTGELFF.

J is TRBJ1-3 and V is TRBV7-6; 7 positions match TRBD1. The CDR3 loop spans 15 amino acids. Per the germline V gene, CDR1 is SGHVS and CDR2 is FNYEAQ. Trimming at V came to 5 bases and at J to 2 bases, leaving 6 bases not matched to a gene. The CDR3 sequence: CASSRGTAPGNTIYF. The CDR3 nucleotides are TGTGCCAGCAGCCGAGGGACAGCTCCTGGAAACACCATATATTTT.

This clone was detected once. CDR3 sequence: CASSLEVLAGEDTQYF. Written as DNA, the CDR3 is TGCGCCAGCAGCTTGGAAGTTCTAGCGGGAGAAGATACGCAGTATTTT. The genes are TRBV5-1 and TRBJ2-3, with 10 bases matching TRBD2. Germline CDR1 reads SGHRS; CDR2 reads YFSETQ. V shed 0 bases and J 5 bases; nucleotides not matched to a gene: 6. This CDR3 has 16 residues.

The V call is TRBV28, the J call TRBJ2-7; D not certain. The CDR3 loop spans 12 amino acids. Per germline, CDR1 MDHEN and CDR2 SYDVKM. The V and J ends lost 7 bases and 2 bases respectively, with 9 bases between them. CDR3 sequence reads: CASTEYPYEQYF. CDR3 bases: TGTGCCAGCACAGAGTACCCCTACGAGCAGTACTTC.

About this clone: Other DNA sequences in the same sample also yield this CDR3. The rearrangement joins TRBV5-1 to TRBJ1-3; D gene unclear. CDR3 length: 12 residues. The germline V and J ends were trimmed by 4 bases and 3 bases, with 5 bases remaining between them. Looked up from germline, CDR1 is SGHRS and CDR2 is YFSETQ. This chain's CDR3 is CASSRDGNTIYF. In nucleotides, the CDR3 is TGCGCCAGCAGCCGGGATGGAAACACCATATATTTT.

The chain recombines TRBV29-1 with TRBJ2-6, with D unclear. Per the germline V gene, CDR1 is SQVTM and CDR2 is ANQGSEA. This CDR3 spans 15 amino acids. The germline V and J ends were trimmed by 1 base and 0 bases, with 7 bases remaining between them. As DNA, the CDR3 is TGCAGCGTTGAAGCTTTGGGCTCTGGGGCCAACGTCCTGACTTTC. This codes for CSVEALGSGANVLTF.

This clone came up once. The chain carries TRBV2 and TRBJ1-1, with a possible D match to TRBD1 (5 bases). The germline CDR1 and CDR2 sequences are SNHLY and FYNNEI. The CDR3 has 13 residues. V lost 5 bases and J 1 base, leaving 8 bases between the germline ends. This CDR3 is CASSSDTNTEAFF. CDR3 in DNA: TGTGCCAGCAGTTCGGACACGAACACTGAAGCTTTCTTT.

J is TRBJ2-7 and V is TRBV10-3; 8 bases agree with TRBD1. V was clipped by 2 bases and J by 5 bases; unmatched bases: 5. The CDR3 runs to 14 residues. Germline CDR1 is ENHRY and CDR2 is SYGVKD. CDR3 coding DNA: TGTGCCATCAGTGAGAGGGTGACAGGGGACGAGCAGTACTTC. This translates into CAISERVTGDEQYF.

The V call is TRBV28, the J call TRBJ1-4; D ambiguous. In germline, CDR1 is MDHEN, CDR2 SYDVKM. The germline V and J ends were trimmed by 1 base and 10 bases, with 10 bases remaining between them. This CDR3 contains 13 residues. CDR3 in amino acids: CASSLYYGVKLFF. CDR3 nucleotide sequence: TGTGCCAGCAGTTTATATTATGGGGTAAAACTGTTTTTT.

This clone was observed a single time. V usage is TRBV5-5 and J usage is TRBJ1-1; D gene unclear. The CDR3 is 13 amino acids. From germline, CDR1 is SGHKS and CDR2 YYEKEE (reference sequence). Trimming shortened V by 4 bases and J by 1 base, and 8 bases separated the two germline ends. CDR3 coding DNA: TGTGCCAGCAGCCCGTTACGGAACACTGAAGCTTTCTTT. Translation: CASSPLRNTEAFF.

The chain recombines TRBV7-9 with TRBJ2-1, with TRBD2 matching 11 bases. CDR1 SEHNR and CDR2 FQNEAQ come from the germline V gene (reference sequence). The junction had 6 bases not matched to a gene; V was cut back by 1 base and J by 4 bases. This CDR3 spans 17 amino acids. CDR3 in DNA: TGTGCCAGCAGCTTAGAACTAGCGGGAGTAGGGTACAATGAGCAGTTCTTC. Protein product: CASSLELAGVGYNEQFF. The complete variable domain, with remaining parts taken from reference TRBV7-9 and TRBJ2-1, reads DTGVSQNPRHKITKRGQNVTFRCDPISEHNRLYWYRQTLGQGPEFLTYFQNEAQLEKSRLLSDRFSAERPKGSFSTLEIQRTEQGDSAMYLCASSLELAGVGYNEQFFGPGTRLTVL.

The J gene is TRBJ2-3, the V gene TRBV4-1; D perhaps matches TRBD1 (5 bases). Germline V lookup: CDR1 MGHRA, CDR2 YSYEKL. This CDR3 contains 15 residues. V was cut by 3 bases and J by 1 base, with 11 bases left in between. CDR3 sequence: CASSHTQTGTDTQYF. As DNA, the CDR3 is TGCGCCAGCAGCCATACCCAGACAGGCACAGATACGCAGTATTTT.

The rearrangement joins TRBV7-9 to TRBJ2-3; D not certain. The CDR3 has 15 residues. Germline V lookup: CDR1 SEHNR, CDR2 FQNEAQ (reference sequence). V lost 1 base, J lost 2 bases, and 10 bases lay in between. CDR3 sequence: CASSLVRSYTDTQYF. CDR3 bases: TGTGCCAGCAGCTTAGTACGATCCTACACAGATACGCAGTATTTT.

V and J are TRBV7-2 and TRBJ2-6, with 10 bases aligning to TRBD2. The CDR3 is 18 amino acids. Germline V gene data show CDR1 as SGHTA and CDR2 as FQGNSA. Germline trimming cut 3 bases from V and 0 bases from J; bases unmatched to any gene: 5. CDR3 residues: CASSFQAGGGSGANVLTF. CDR3 DNA: TGTGCCAGCAGCTTCCAAGCGGGAGGGGGCTCTGGGGCCAACGTCCTGACTTTC.

The rearrangement uses TRBV4-1 and TRBJ1-4; D is unclear. CDR1 MGHRA and CDR2 YSYEKL come from the germline V gene. The V end lost 1 base, the J end lost 8 bases, and 14 bases lay between the germline ends. The CDR3 is 15 residues long. The CDR3 region has the DNA TGCGCCAGCAGCCAAGGCGCCCCAGCCTACGAAAAACTGTTTTTT. It translates to CASSQGAPAYEKLFF.

The genes are TRBV19 and TRBJ2-7; D is ambiguous. The germline V and J ends were trimmed by 3 bases and 3 bases, with 9 bases remaining between them. Germline V gives CDR1 LNHDA, CDR2 SQIVND (reference sequence). The CDR3 covers 13 residues. The CDR3 DNA follows: TGTGCCAGTAGTATCGGTCTCTTCTACGAGCAGTACTTC. It yields the protein CASSIGLFYEQYF.

This chain links TRBV5-6 with TRBJ2-1, with 9 bases that match TRBD2. This CDR3 has 15 residues. Trimming removed 4 bases from V and 4 bases from J; junction bases left unmatched: 6. Germline CDR1 SGHDT, CDR2 YYEEEE. The chain's CDR3 is CASSASGTAYNEQFF. The CDR3 bases are TGTGCCAGCAGCGCTAGCGGGACCGCATACAATGAGCAGTTCTTC.

The rearrangement links TRBV11-3 to TRBJ2-1, with D perhaps matching TRBD1 (6 bases). The germline CDR1 and CDR2 sequences are SGHNT and YENEEA. The CDR3 spans 13 residues. Trimming took off 5 bases at V and 6 bases at J, with 11 bases between the two ends. The DNA of the CDR3 is TGTGCCAGCAGCCCCTCCAGGGGCAATGAGCAGTTCTTC. It is translated as CASSPSRGNEQFF.

This chain joins TRBV27 and TRBJ2-2; 7 bases line up with TRBD1. Germline values: CDR1 MNHEY, CDR2 SMNVEV (reference sequence). Trimming at V came to 5 bases and at J to 3 bases, leaving 12 bases not matched to a gene. CDR3 length equals 17 residues. The CDR3 DNA reads as TGTGCCAGCAGTGTGTGGGGTAGGGGGCTGGACACCGGGGAGCTGTTTTTT. This gives the protein CASSVWGRGLDTGELFF.

The chain recombines TRBV9 with TRBJ1-1; TRBD1 is a possible D gene (6 bases). Germline lookup yields CDR1 SGDLS and CDR2 YYNGEE. The CDR3 is 13 residues long. Trimming took off 4 bases at V and 4 bases at J, with 11 bases between the two ends. CDR3 DNA sequence: TGTGCCAGCAGCCTACAGGGAGCCACTGAAGCTTTCTTT. It yields the protein CASSLQGATEAFF. The entire variable domain, with the rest obtained from reference TRBV9 and TRBJ1-1, is as follows: DSGVTQTPKHLITATGQRVTLRCSPRSGDLSVYWYQQSLDQGLQFLIQYYNGEERAKGNILERFSAQQFPDLHSELNLSSLELGDSALYFCASSLQGATEAFFGQGTRLTVV.

The rearrangement links TRBV27 to TRBJ2-5, with D possibly TRBD2 on 7 matching bases. Germline-derived CDR1 and CDR2 are MNHEY and SMNVEV (reference sequence). The germline V and J ends were trimmed by 6 bases and 5 bases, with 13 bases remaining between them. CDR3 length: 13 amino acids. In DNA form, the CDR3 reads TGTGCCAGCAGATTACAGGGAGGGGAGACCCAGTACTTC. It encodes CASRLQGGETQYF.

The chain employs TRBV11-3 and TRBJ2-1; TRBD2 aligns across 12 bases. CDR1 and CDR2 (germline): SGHNT, YENEEA. The CDR3 is 18 amino acids. The V segment lost 1 base and the J segment 7 bases; nucleotides outside the gene matches: 11. The CDR3 bases are TGTGCCAGCAGCTTAGGTCGTCTAGCGGGAGGGCCTCCTAATGAGCAGTTCTTC. The encoded protein is CASSLGRLAGGPPNEQFF. Together with reference TRBV11-3 and TRBJ2-1, the CDR3 gives the full variable domain: EAGVVQSPRYKIIEKKQPVAFWCNPISGHNTLYWYLQNLGQGPELLIRYENEEAVDDSQLPKDRFSAERLKGVDSTLKIQPAELGDSAVYLCASSLGRLAGGPPNEQFFGPGTRLTVL.